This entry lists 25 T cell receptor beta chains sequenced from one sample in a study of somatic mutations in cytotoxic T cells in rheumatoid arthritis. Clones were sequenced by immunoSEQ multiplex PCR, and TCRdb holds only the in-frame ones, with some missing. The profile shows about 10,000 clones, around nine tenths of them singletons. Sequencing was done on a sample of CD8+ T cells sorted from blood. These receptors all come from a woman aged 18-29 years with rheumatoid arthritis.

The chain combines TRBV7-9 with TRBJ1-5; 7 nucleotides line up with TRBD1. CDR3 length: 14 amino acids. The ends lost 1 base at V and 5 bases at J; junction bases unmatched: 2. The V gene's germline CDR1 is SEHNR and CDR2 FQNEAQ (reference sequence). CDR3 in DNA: TGTGCCAGCAGCTTAGGAGGACAGGATCAGCCCCAGCATTTT. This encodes CASSLGGQDQPQHF.

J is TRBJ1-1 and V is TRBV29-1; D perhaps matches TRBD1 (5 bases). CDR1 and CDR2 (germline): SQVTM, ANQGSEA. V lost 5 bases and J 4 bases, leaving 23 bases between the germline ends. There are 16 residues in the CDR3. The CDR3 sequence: CSVLGPGIAWSTEAFF. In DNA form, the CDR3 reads TGCAGCGTTTTGGGGCCGGGTATCGCTTGGAGCACTGAAGCTTTCTTT. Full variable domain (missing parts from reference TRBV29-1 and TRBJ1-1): SAVISQKPSRDICQRGTSLTIQCQVDSQVTMMFWYRQQPGQSLTLIATANQGSEATYESGFVIDKFPISRPNLTFSTLTVSNMSPEDSSIYLCSVLGPGIAWSTEAFFGQGTRLTVV.

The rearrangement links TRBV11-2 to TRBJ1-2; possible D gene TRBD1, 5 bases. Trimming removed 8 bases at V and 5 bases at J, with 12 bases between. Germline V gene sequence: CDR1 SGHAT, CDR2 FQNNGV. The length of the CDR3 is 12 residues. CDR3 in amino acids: CASSPGGYGYTF. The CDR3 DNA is TGTGCCAGCTCCCCCGGGGGTTATGGCTACACCTTC.

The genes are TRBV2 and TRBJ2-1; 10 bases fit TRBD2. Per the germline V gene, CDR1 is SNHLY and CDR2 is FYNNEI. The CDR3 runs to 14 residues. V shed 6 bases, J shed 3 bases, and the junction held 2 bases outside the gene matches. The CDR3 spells CASRAGGYYNEQFF. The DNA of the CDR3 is TGTGCCAGCAGAGCGGGGGGGTACTACAATGAGCAGTTCTTC.

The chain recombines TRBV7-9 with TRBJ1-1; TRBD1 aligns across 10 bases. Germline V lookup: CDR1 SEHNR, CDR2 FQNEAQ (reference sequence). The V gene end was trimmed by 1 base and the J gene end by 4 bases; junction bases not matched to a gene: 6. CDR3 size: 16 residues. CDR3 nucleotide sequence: TGTGCCAGCAGCTTAGGTAGGGACAGGGGAGGCACTGAAGCTTTCTTT. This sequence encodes CASSLGRDRGGTEAFF.

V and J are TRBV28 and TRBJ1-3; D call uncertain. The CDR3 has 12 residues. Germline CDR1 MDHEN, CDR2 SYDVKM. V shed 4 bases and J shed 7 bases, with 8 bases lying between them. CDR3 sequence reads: CASSWESNTIYF. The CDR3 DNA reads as TGTGCCAGCAGTTGGGAGTCCAACACCATATATTTT.

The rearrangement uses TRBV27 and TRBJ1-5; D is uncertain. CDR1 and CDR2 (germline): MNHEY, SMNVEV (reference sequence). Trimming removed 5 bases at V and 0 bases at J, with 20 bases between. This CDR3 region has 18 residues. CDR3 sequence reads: CASSLRRPDIYSNQPQHF. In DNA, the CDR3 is TGTGCCAGCAGTCTGAGGCGACCGGATATTTATAGCAATCAGCCCCAGCATTTT.

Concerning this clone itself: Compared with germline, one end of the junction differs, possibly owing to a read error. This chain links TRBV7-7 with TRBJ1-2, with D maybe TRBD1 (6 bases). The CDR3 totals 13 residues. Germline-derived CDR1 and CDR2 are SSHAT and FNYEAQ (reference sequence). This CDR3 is CASSPTGQSPVNF. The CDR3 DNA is TGTGCTAGCAGCCCTACAGGGCAGTCACCAGTTAACTTC.

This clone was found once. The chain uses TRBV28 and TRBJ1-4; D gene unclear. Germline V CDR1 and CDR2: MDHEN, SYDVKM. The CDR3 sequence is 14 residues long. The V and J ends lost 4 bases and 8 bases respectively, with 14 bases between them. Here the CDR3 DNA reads TGTGCCAGCAGTTCGCCCGGGGAGAAAGAAAAACTGTTTTTT. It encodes CASSSPGEKEKLFF.

CDR3 amino acids: CASLGTSGKTGELFF. The CDR3, as DNA: TGTGCCTCACTCGGGACTAGCGGGAAGACCGGGGAGCTGTTTTTT. The V and J genes are TRBV10-3 and TRBJ2-2; TRBD2 aligns across 13 bases. Losses at the gene ends were 11 bases for V and 5 bases for J; bases not matched to a gene: 8. Germline V gives CDR1 ENHRY, CDR2 SYGVKD. This CDR3 spans 15 amino acids.

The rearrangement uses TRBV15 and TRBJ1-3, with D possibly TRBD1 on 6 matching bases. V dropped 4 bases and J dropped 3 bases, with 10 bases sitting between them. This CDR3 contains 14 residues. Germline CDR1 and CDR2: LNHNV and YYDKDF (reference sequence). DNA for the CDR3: TGTGCCACCAGCATGGGGGGGCTTGGAAACACCATATATTTT. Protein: CATSMGGLGNTIYF.

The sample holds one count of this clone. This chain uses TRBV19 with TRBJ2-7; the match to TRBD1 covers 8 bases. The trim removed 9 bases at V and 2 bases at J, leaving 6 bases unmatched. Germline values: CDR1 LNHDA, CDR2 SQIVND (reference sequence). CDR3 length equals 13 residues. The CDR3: CASSRDRTYEQYF. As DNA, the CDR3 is TGTGCCAGCTCCCGGGACAGGACCTACGAGCAGTACTTC.

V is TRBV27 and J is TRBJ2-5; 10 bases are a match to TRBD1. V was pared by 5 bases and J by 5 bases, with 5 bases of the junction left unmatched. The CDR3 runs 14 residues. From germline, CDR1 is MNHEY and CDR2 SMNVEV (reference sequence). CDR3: CASSPGQGLETQYF. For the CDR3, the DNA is TGTGCCAGCAGTCCGGGACAGGGGCTGGAGACCCAGTACTTC.

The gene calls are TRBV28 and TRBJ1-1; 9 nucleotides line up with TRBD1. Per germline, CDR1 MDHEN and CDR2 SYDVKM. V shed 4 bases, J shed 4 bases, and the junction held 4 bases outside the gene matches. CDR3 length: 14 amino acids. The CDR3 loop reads CASSWTGEATEAFF. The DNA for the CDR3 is TGTGCCAGCAGTTGGACAGGGGAAGCCACTGAAGCTTTCTTT.

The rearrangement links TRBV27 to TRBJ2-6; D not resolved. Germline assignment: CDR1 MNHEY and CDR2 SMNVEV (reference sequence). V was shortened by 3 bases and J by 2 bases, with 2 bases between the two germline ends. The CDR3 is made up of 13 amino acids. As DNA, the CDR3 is TGTGCCAGCAGTTTTACTGGGGCCAACGTCCTGACTTTC. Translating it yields CASSFTGANVLTF.

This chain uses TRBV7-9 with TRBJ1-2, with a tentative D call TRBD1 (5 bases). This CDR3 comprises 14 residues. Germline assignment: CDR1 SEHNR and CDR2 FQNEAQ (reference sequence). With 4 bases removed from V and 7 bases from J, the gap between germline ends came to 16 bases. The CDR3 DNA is TGTGCCAGCAGCTCGGGGGGGGACTTCGGTGGCTACACCTTC. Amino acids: CASSSGGDFGGYTF. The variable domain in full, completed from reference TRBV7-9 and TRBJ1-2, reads DTGVSQNPRHKITKRGQNVTFRCDPISEHNRLYWYRQTLGQGPEFLTYFQNEAQLEKSRLLSDRFSAERPKGSFSTLEIQRTEQGDSAMYLCASSSGGDFGGYTFGSGTRLTVV.

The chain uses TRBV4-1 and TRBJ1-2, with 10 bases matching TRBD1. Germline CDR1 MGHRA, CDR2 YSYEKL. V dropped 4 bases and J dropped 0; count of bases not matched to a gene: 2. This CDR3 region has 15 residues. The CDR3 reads CASSPGQGTNYGYTF. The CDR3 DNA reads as TGCGCCAGCAGCCCGGGACAGGGGACTAACTATGGCTACACCTTC.

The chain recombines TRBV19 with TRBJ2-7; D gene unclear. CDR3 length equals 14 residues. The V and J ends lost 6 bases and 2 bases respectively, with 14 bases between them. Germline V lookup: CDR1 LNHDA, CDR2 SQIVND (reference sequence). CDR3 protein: CASSVEDIAYEQYF. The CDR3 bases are TGTGCCAGTAGCGTGGAAGACATAGCCTACGAGCAGTACTTC.

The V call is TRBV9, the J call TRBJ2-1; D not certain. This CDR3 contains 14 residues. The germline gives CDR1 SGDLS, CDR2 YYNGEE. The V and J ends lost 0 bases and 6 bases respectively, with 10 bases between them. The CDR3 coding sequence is TGTGCCAGCAGCGTAGGCTCCCCAGGCAATGAGCAGTTCTTC. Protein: CASSVGSPGNEQFF.

This chain's CDR3 is CASSSGASADTQYF. CDR3 sequence (DNA): TGTGCCAGCAGCAGCGGGGCCTCCGCGGATACGCAGTATTTT. The chain recombines TRBV7-3 with TRBJ2-3; 7 nucleotides align to TRBD2. This CDR3 is 14 amino acids long. Germline V gene data show CDR1 as SGHTA and CDR2 as FQGTGA. V lost 5 bases and J lost 6; bases outside the gene matches: 8.

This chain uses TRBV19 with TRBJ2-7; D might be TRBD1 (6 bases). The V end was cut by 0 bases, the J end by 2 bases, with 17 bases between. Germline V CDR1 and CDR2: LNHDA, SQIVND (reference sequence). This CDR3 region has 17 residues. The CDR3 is CASSIDPKDRRTYEQYF. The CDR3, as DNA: TGTGCCAGTAGTATAGACCCCAAGGACAGAAGGACCTACGAGCAGTACTTC.

CDR3 in amino acids: CASFQGYYEQYF. CDR3 DNA sequence: TGTGCCAGCTTCCAGGGGTACTACGAGCAGTACTTC. This rearrangement joins TRBV2 to TRBJ2-7; possible D gene TRBD1, 6 bases. From germline, CDR1 is SNHLY and CDR2 FYNNEI. V lost 8 bases to trimming and J lost 3 bases, with 11 bases between them. This CDR3 is built from 12 residues.

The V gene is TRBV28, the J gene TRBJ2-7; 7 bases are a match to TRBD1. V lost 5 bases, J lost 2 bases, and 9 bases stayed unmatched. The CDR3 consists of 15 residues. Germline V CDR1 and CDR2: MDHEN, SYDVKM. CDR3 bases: TGTGCCAGCAGTGGTCGGACAGGTGCTACCTACGAGCAGTACTTC. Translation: CASSGRTGATYEQYF.

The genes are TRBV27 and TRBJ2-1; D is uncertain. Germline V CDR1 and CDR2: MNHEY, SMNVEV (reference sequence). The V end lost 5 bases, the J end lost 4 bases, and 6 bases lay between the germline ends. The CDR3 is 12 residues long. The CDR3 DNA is TGTGCCAGCAGTAACATTTACAATGAGCAGTTCTTC. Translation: CASSNIYNEQFF.

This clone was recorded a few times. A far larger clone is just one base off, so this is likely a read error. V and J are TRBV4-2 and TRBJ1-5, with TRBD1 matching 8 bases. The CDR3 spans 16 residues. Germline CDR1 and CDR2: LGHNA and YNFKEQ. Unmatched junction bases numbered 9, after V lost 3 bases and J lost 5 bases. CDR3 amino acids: CASSHIGQGPHQPQHF. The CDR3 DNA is TGTGCCAGCAGCCATATAGGACAGGGACCGCATCAGCCCCAGCATTTT.